This T cell receptor (beta chain) came from a study of blood T cell repertoires in COVID-19. About the study: Samples came from the United States, Italy and Spain, spanning acute and convalescent COVID-19. PBMCs, B-cell-depleted T cells, or T cells were the source of the cDNA or gDNA that made up the material.

Trimming left V 0 bases short and J 0 bases short, with 6 bases between. CDR3 length: 15 amino acids. In germline, CDR1 is LNHNV, CDR2 YYDKDF (reference sequence). In this sample, this clone turned up a few times. Per the original data handling: Estimated nucleated cell counts came from reference gene primer amplification. Assay used: immunoSEQ multiplex PCR; TCRdb lists only in-frame clones, some missing. V, J and clone size are taken as reported in that table, and D and trimming were inferred from the DNA itself. Of more than 200,000 clones listed, around nine tenths are singletons. Sequenced input: peripheral blood. This receptor was identified in a woman in her fifties or sixties with acute or convalescent COVID-19. The gene calls are TRBV15 and TRBJ1-3; D not certain. The CDR3 reads CATSRDSLSGNTIYF. The DNA of the CDR3 is TGTGCCACCAGCAGAGATTCTCTCTCTGGAAACACCATATATTTT.